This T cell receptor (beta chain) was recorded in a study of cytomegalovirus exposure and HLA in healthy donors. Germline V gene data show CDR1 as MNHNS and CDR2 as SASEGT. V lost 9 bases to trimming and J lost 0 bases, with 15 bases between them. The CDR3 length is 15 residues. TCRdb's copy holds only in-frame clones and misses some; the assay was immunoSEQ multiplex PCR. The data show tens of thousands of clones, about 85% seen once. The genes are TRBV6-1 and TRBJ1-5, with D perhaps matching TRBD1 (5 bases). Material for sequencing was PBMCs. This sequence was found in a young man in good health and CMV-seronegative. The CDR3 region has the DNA TGTGCCAGTGATTGGGGGGACCTTAGCAATCAGCCCCAGCATTTT. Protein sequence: CASDWGDLSNQPQHF.